What follows are 32 T cell receptor beta chains derived from one specimen sequenced in a study of beta chain features in type 1 diabetes. The study reverse transcribed the entire isolated RNA, so it sequenced expressed TCRB transcripts. Clones were sequenced by immunoSEQ multiplex PCR, and TCRdb holds only the in-frame ones, with some missing. The data hold fewer than 550,000 clones, with over 9.5% observed a single time. The sequencing sample was made of naive CD4+ T cells from blood. The receptors were sampled from a woman aged 18 to 35 in good health.

The chain combines TRBV29-1 with TRBJ1-2, with D unclear. The germline V gene encodes CDR1 SQVTM and CDR2 ANQGSEA. This CDR3 is 10 amino acids long. Trimming stripped 8 bases from V and 8 bases from J, with 12 bases between. The CDR3 is CSSDRTGYTF. The CDR3 DNA is TGCAGCTCGGATCGAACCGGCTACACCTTC.

This clone came up a few times. V is TRBV4-1 and J is TRBJ2-3; either TRBD1 or TRBD2 may fit D (5 bases each). Trimming took off 5 bases at V and 2 bases at J, with 17 bases between the two ends. This CDR3 contains 16 residues. CDR1 is MGHRA, CDR2 YSYEKL, per germline. Here the CDR3 DNA reads TGCGCCAGCAGCAATACCCCCGGGGCGGCCACAGATACGCAGTATTTT. Protein product: CASSNTPGAATDTQYF.

This clone was observed a handful of times. This same CDR3 is encoded by further DNA sequences in the sample. The V gene is TRBV7-2, the J gene TRBJ2-5; D is ambiguous. CDR1 SGHTA and CDR2 FQGNSA come from the germline V gene. Deletions cut 2 bases from V and 4 bases from J, with 5 bases between. The CDR3 runs 12 residues. CDR3 loop: CASSLSRETQYF. Written as DNA, the CDR3 is TGTGCCAGCAGCTTAAGTAGAGAGACCCAGTACTTC.

V gene TRBV7-8 combines with J gene TRBJ2-7; the match to TRBD2 covers 9 bases. Trimming at V came to 3 bases and at J to 2 bases, leaving 2 bases not matched to a gene. CDR3 size: 14 residues. Per the germline V gene, CDR1 is SGHVS and CDR2 is FQNEAQ. CDR3 DNA sequence: TGTGCCAGCAGCTTCCGACTAGCGGCCTACGAGCAGTACTTC. Protein product: CASSFRLAAYEQYF.

CDR3 in amino acids: CASLKGTSKNIQYF. The CDR3 DNA sequence: TGTGCCAGCCTGAAGGGAACGTCCAAAAACATTCAGTACTTC. V usage is TRBV7-9 and J usage is TRBJ2-4; D remains ambiguous. CDR1 SEHNR and CDR2 FQNEAQ come from the germline V gene (reference sequence). The CDR3 runs 14 residues. V lost 8 bases and J lost 2, with 13 bases in between. The full variable domain, with the rest looked up from reference TRBV7-9 and TRBJ2-4, is DTGVSQNPRHKITKRGQNVTFRCDPISEHNRLYWYRQTLGQGPEFLTYFQNEAQLEKSRLLSDRFSAERPKGSFSTLEIQRTEQGDSAMYLCASLKGTSKNIQYFGAGTRLSVL.

The sample holds a few counts of this clone. The chain combines TRBV14 with TRBJ2-7; D unclear. The CDR3 spans 11 residues. V gave up 2 bases and J gave up 5 bases, with 4 bases separating them. The germline V gene encodes CDR1 SGHDN and CDR2 FVKESK. The CDR3 region is CASSQMNEQYF. CDR3 sequence (DNA): TGTGCCAGCAGCCAAATGAACGAGCAGTACTTC.

This clone showed up just a few times. The chain has TRBV7-3 and TRBJ1-5; D is uncertain. Trimming shortened V by 4 bases and J by 3 bases, and 1 base separated the two germline ends. Germline-derived CDR1 and CDR2 are SGHTA and FQGTGA. CDR3 size: 11 residues. The CDR3 DNA reads TGTGCCAGCAGCTCCAATCAGCCCCAGCATTTT. Translation: CASSSNQPQHF. The full variable domain, with the rest looked up from reference TRBV7-3 and TRBJ1-5, is GAGVSQTPSNKVTEKGKYVELRCDPISGHTALYWYRQSLGQGPEFLIYFQGTGAADDSGLPNDRFFAVRPEGSVSTLKIQRTERGDSAVYLCASSSNQPQHFGDGTRLSIL.

The rearrangement joins TRBV9 to TRBJ2-3, with TRBD2 as a possible D gene (6 bases). The germline gives CDR1 SGDLS, CDR2 YYNGEE. This CDR3 has 13 amino acids. The V and J ends lost 3 bases and 8 bases respectively, with 13 bases between them. As DNA, the CDR3 is TGTGCCAGCAGCGCCGGAGCGGGCGTTACGCAGTATTTT. Residues: CASSAGAGVTQYF. The full variable domain, its missing parts supplied by reference TRBV9 and TRBJ2-3, is DSGVTQTPKHLITATGQRVTLRCSPRSGDLSVYWYQQSLDQGLQFLIQYYNGEERAKGNILERFSAQQFPDLHSELNLSSLELGDSALYFCASSAGAGVTQYFGPGTRLTVL.

The rearrangement uses TRBV6-6 and TRBJ2-7; D not resolved. This CDR3 has 12 residues. Trimming took off 2 bases at V and 7 bases at J, with 9 bases between the two ends. The germline V gene has CDR1 MNHNY and CDR2 SVGAGI (reference sequence). The CDR3 protein is CASSYEAGEQYF. The CDR3 region has the DNA TGTGCCAGCAGTTACGAGGCAGGAGAGCAGTACTTC.

A remark on this clone: At one of its ends the junction is not consistent with the germline gene, which may arise from a read error. The CDR3 DNA reads as TGCAGCGGTGAAGATACCGGGACCGGAGAGACCCAGTACTTC. It is translated as CSGEDTGTGETQYF. The chain couples TRBV29-1 to TRBJ2-5; D may be TRBD1 or TRBD2 (5 bases each). The CDR3 spans 14 residues. Per germline, CDR1 SQVTM and CDR2 ANQGSEA.

Here the CDR3 DNA reads TGTGCCAGCTCACGGGACGGAGAAAACACCATATATTTT. Its translation: CASSRDGENTIYF. This chain joins TRBV18 and TRBJ1-3, with a weak D call TRBD1 (5 bases). The CDR3 covers 13 residues. From germline, CDR1 is KGHSH and CDR2 LQKENI. The V end was cut by 4 bases, the J end by 6 bases, with 10 bases between.

This clone was detected only a few times. The V call is TRBV23-1, the J call TRBJ2-2; TRBD2 might be the D (5 bases). TRBV23-1 is labeled an ORF, and its function is uncertain. This CDR3 has 16 residues. Between the trimmed V and J ends, which lost 7 bases and 2 bases, there was a span of 17 bases. The CDR3: CASTPRGSYNTGELFF. CDR3 sequence (DNA): TGCGCCAGCACCCCCCGAGGGTCTTACAACACCGGGGAGCTGTTTTTT.

This clone has more than one count but fewer than ten. The CDR3 here is CASSQVAGKGPVYEQFF. The CDR3 DNA is TGTGCCAGCAGCCAAGTTGCAGGGAAGGGCCCAGTCTATGAGCAGTTCTTC. V gene TRBV14 combines with J gene TRBJ2-1, with D possibly matching TRBD1 (5 bases). V was shortened by 1 base and J by 8 bases, with 21 bases between the two germline ends. This CDR3 has 17 amino acids. Per germline, CDR1 SGHDN and CDR2 FVKESK.

This clone was detected a few times. This sequence joins TRBV2 and TRBJ2-3, with a tentative D call TRBD2 (5 bases). The CDR3 has 12 amino acids. CDR1 SNHLY and CDR2 FYNNEI come from the germline V gene. Trimming cost V 7 bases and J 2 bases, with 7 bases left between them. The CDR3 nucleotides read TGTGCCAGCACGGGGAACACAGATACGCAGTATTTT. Translating it yields CASTGNTDTQYF.

The chain employs TRBV7-2 and TRBJ1-2; 9 nucleotides line up with TRBD1. Germline V CDR1 and CDR2: SGHTA, FQGNSA. The CDR3 is 14 amino acids. V lost 0 bases to trimming and J lost 8 bases; unmatched junction nucleotides: 4. The CDR3 here is CASSLAGQGMGYTF. In DNA, the CDR3 is TGTGCCAGCAGCTTAGCGGGACAGGGCATGGGCTACACCTTC.

A remark on this clone: Other DNA sequences within the sample encode an identical CDR3. V and J are TRBV5-1 and TRBJ2-5; 11 bases align to TRBD2. Germline CDR1 SGHRS, CDR2 YFSETQ. After removal of 4 bases from V and 2 bases from J, the junction contained 4 bases not matched to a gene. The CDR3 sequence is 15 residues long. CDR3 DNA sequence: TGCGCCAGCAGCCTGACTAGCGGGGTACAAGAGACCCAGTACTTC. Translation gives CASSLTSGVQETQYF.

CDR3 sequence (DNA): TGTGCCAGCAGTTTATCAGAGACCCAGTACTTC. This sequence encodes CASSLSETQYF. This chain uses TRBV27 with TRBJ2-5; no firm D call. Germline lookup yields CDR1 MNHEY and CDR2 SMNVEV (reference sequence). The germline V and J ends were trimmed by 0 bases and 4 bases, with 0 bases remaining between them. The CDR3 contains 11 residues.

Points on this clone: A read error may produce the germline difference seen at one junction end. This chain joins TRBV29-1 and TRBJ1-5; 8 bases are a match to TRBD1. CDR1 SQVTM and CDR2 ANQGSEA come from the germline V gene. This CDR3 is built from 13 residues. The CDR3 reads CSVSDRGSQSQHF. The CDR3 DNA sequence: TGCAGCGTCTCAGACAGGGGCAGTCAGTCCCAGCATTTT.

This clone was seen a handful of times. The CDR3 DNA is TGTGCCAGCAGCCGGCACGGGACAGGAGCTAATGAGCAGTTCTTC. This translates into CASSRHGTGANEQFF. The chain combines TRBV14 with TRBJ2-1, with TRBD1 matching over 8 bases. With V trimmed by 4 bases and J by 7 bases, 9 bases remained unmatched. Germline V lookup: CDR1 SGHDN, CDR2 FVKESK. The CDR3 extends over 15 amino acids.

J is TRBJ2-7 and V is TRBV29-1; 11 bases are a match to TRBD2. V shed 7 bases and J 4 bases; nucleotides not matched to a gene: 9. The CDR3 has 14 residues. The V gene's germline CDR1 is SQVTM and CDR2 ANQGSEA. CDR3 region: CSARSGRAGYEQYF. The CDR3, as DNA: TGCAGCGCCCGTAGCGGGAGGGCCGGGTACGAGCAGTACTTC.

V usage is TRBV29-1 and J usage is TRBJ1-2; D is possibly TRBD1 (6 bases). The germline CDR1 and CDR2 sequences are SQVTM and ANQGSEA. Trimming took off 3 bases at V and 4 bases at J, with 15 bases between the two ends. This CDR3 contains 14 residues. The CDR3 here is CSVEALGAGYGYTF. The CDR3, as DNA: TGCAGCGTTGAGGCGTTGGGGGCCGGCTATGGCTACACCTTC.

The chain uses TRBV5-1 and TRBJ2-6; either TRBD1 or TRBD2 may supply D (5 bases each). The CDR3 has 18 residues. CDR1 and CDR2 (germline): SGHRS, YFSETQ. Trimming pared 0 bases from V and 0 bases from J, leaving 13 bases between. The CDR3 region has the DNA TGCGCCAGCAGCTTGGCAGGGAGAGGAGGCTCTGGGGCCAACGTCCTGACTTTC. Protein product: CASSLAGRGGSGANVLTF.

The chain couples TRBV20-1 to TRBJ2-7; possible D gene TRBD1, 6 bases. CDR1 and CDR2 from the germline V gene are DFQATT and SNEGSKA (reference sequence). V lost 6 bases and J lost 5, with 11 bases in between. This CDR3 contains 11 residues. CDR3 in DNA: TGCAGTGCGCCACAGGGACACGAGCAGTACTTC. Translation gives CSAPQGHEQYF.

In its sample, this clone was seen a few times. In nucleotides, the CDR3 is TGTGCCAGCAGTTACACAGGGGACGGGGCCAACGTCCTGACTTTC. It is translated as CASSYTGDGANVLTF. The chain joins TRBV27 to TRBJ2-6; 7 bases are shared with TRBD1. Losses at the gene ends were 4 bases for V and 4 bases for J; bases not matched to a gene: 4. CDR1 and CDR2 (germline): MNHEY, SMNVEV (reference sequence). This CDR3 has 15 amino acids. The complete variable domain, with remaining parts taken from reference TRBV27 and TRBJ2-6, reads EAQVTQNPRYLITVTGKKLTVTCSQNMNHEYMSWYRQDPGLGLRQIYYSMNVEVTDKGDVPEGYKVSRKEKRNFPLILESPSPNQTSLYFCASSYTGDGANVLTFGAGSRLTVL.

CDR3 coding DNA: TGTGCCAGCACCCCCGGACTGGGCACAGATACGCAGTATTTT. This gives the protein CASTPGLGTDTQYF. This chain connects TRBV7-2 to TRBJ2-3; D perhaps matches TRBD2 (5 bases). CDR1 is SGHTA and CDR2 is FQGNSA in the germline V gene. V was shortened by 7 bases and J by 1 base, with 12 bases between the two germline ends. CDR3 size: 14 residues.

This clone occurred a few times. This chain joins TRBV4-1 and TRBJ2-2; D is unclear. This CDR3 is built from 14 residues. Trimming cost V 3 bases and J 10 bases, with 15 bases left between them. Germline CDR1 is MGHRA and CDR2 is YSYEKL. The CDR3 region is CASSHSASPSELFF. The CDR3 region has the DNA TGCGCCAGCAGCCATTCGGCGAGTCCGTCGGAGCTGTTTTTT.

The chain has TRBV7-2 and TRBJ2-1, with D perhaps matching TRBD2 (5 bases). CDR1 SGHTA and CDR2 FQGNSA come from the germline V gene. This CDR3 is built from 12 residues. Trimming removed 7 bases from V and 9 bases from J, with 13 bases in between. This CDR3 reads CASTSGSSEQFF. The CDR3 region has the DNA TGTGCCAGCACTTCGGGAAGTAGTGAGCAGTTCTTC.

This clone appeared a few times. Other DNA sequences of this sample code for an identical CDR3. V and J are TRBV7-9 and TRBJ2-7; possible D gene TRBD1, 6 bases. V was trimmed by 0 bases and J by 3 bases, leaving 6 bases between them. This CDR3 comprises 13 residues. In germline, CDR1 is SEHNR, CDR2 FQNEAQ (reference sequence). CDR3 loop: CASSLAGGYEQYF. The CDR3 bases are TGTGCCAGCAGCTTAGCAGGGGGCTACGAGCAGTACTTC.

This chain uses TRBV18 with TRBJ1-6; D ambiguous. The germline V gene encodes CDR1 KGHSH and CDR2 LQKENI. CDR3 length: 13 residues. V lost 4 bases and J lost 12, with 13 bases in between. CDR3 amino acids: CASSHDRSGPLHF. CDR3 nucleotides: TGTGCCAGCTCACATGATAGATCTGGACCCCTCCACTTT. The full variable domain, with the rest looked up from reference TRBV18 and TRBJ1-6, is NAGVMQNPRHLVRRRGQEARLRCSPMKGHSHVYWYRQLPEEGLKFMVYLQKENIIDESGMPKERFSAEFPKEGPSILRIQQVVRGDSAAYFCASSHDRSGPLHFGNGTRLTVT.

This clone occurred a few times. CDR3 region: CASSLEGVPYNEQFF. The CDR3 coding sequence is TGTGCCAGCAGCTTAGAAGGGGTGCCCTACAATGAGCAGTTCTTC. This chain joins TRBV13 and TRBJ2-1, with D perhaps TRBD1 (5 bases). V was cut by 1 base and J by 2 bases, with 9 bases left in between. In germline, CDR1 is PRHDT, CDR2 FYEKMQ (reference sequence). The CDR3 is 15 amino acids.

This clone was picked up a small number of times. The genes are TRBV6-1 and TRBJ2-4, with D unresolved. CDR1 is MNHNS and CDR2 is SASEGT in the germline V gene. V gave up 3 bases and J gave up 0 bases, with 9 bases separating them. This CDR3 spans 15 amino acids. The chain's CDR3 is CASSDAALAKNIQYF. DNA of the CDR3: TGTGCCAGCAGTGACGCAGCACTAGCCAAAAACATTCAGTACTTC.

This clone was observed a few times. This chain links TRBV4-1 with TRBJ1-1; D is ambiguous. CDR1 is MGHRA and CDR2 is YSYEKL in the germline V gene. The CDR3 consists of 15 residues. Trimming shortened V by 0 bases and J by 6 bases, and 14 bases separated the two germline ends. The CDR3 DNA reads TGCGCCAGCAGCCAAGATAGGGTGGGGATTCCTGAAGCTTTCTTT. Translation: CASSQDRVGIPEAFF.